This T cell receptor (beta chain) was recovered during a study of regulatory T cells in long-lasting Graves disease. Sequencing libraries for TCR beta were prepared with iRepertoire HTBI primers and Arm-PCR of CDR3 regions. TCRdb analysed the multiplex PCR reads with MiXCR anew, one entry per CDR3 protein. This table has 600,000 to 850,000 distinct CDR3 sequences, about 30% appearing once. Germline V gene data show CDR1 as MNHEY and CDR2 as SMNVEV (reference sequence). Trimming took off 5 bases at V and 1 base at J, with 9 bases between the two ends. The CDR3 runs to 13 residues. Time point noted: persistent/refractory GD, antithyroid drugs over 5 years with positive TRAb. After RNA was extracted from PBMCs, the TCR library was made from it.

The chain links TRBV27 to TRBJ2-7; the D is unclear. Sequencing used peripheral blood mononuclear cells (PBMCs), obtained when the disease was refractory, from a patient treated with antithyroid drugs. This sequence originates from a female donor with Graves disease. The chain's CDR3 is CASSNSKSYEQYF. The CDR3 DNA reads TGTGCCAGCAGTAATAGCAAATCCTACGAGCAGTACTTC.